The sequence of this TCR beta chain was determined in a study of cytomegalovirus exposure and HLA in healthy donors (dated by TCRdb to the late 2010s). Some background on the complete study: According to an earlier analysis of 587 of the donors, roughly 180 million T cells yielded 95 million to 140 million unique TCR beta sequences and about 300 Gb of sequence data. Donor age, sex, ethnicity and CMV serostatus were compiled together with the repertoire data. An earlier analysis of some 600 of the donors applied high-throughput TCR beta sequencing to assess whether each TCR beta V gene segment acted as functional or pseudogenic. The study aimed to test whether signatures of past pathogen exposure could be identified by cataloging public T cell receptors. Typing coverage differed by locus: A, B, C, DRB1 and DQB1 were typed in about 629-640 donors, DQA1 in about 560, DPA1 in 600 to 610, and DPB1 in approximately 450. A few DR-DQ haplotypes were treated as single units for association and clustering because of strong linkage in the cohort. An early release covering some 640 HLA-typed donors comprised about 290 gigabases of sequencing data and tens of millions of unique TCR sequences. All discovery cohort repertoires had been generated using a single sequencing platform. Across about 380 genotyped donors of the cohort, an average of roughly 250,000 unique TCR beta nucleotide sequences per donor were sequenced, and 15% to 20% of those sequences were non-productive. Among the approximately 400 genotyped donors, 81% belonged to the genetic ancestry cluster associated with self-reported Caucasian donors. Both class I and class II loci were covered by HLA typing, at four-digit resolution. In a later analysis, previously published TCR beta repertoires from 600 to 850 donors were re-analyzed and high-resolution HLA genotyping was added so that TCR occurrence patterns could be studied. The T cell repertoires of under 700 subjects were profiled by immunosequencing and related to cytomegalovirus serostatus. The study combined high-throughput TCR immunosequencing, statistical association of individual TCRs with disease status, and machine learning to predict cytomegalovirus infection status. The later analysis used no new phenotypic data to find candidate immune exposures, relying instead on TCR beta sequences and their occurrence across donors. A later genetic analysis used genome-wide SNP genotypes for about 60% of the roughly 670 donors, treating that subset as a discovery cohort. A separate validation cohort of about 110 different subjects was used in addition to the roughly 620-subject first cohort.

The full study reports these points: Because some donors lacked HLA typing at each locus, the association tests relied only on the typed subset. In the study, roughly 160 TCR beta chains were listed as associated with cytomegalovirus. According to the authors, the approach could potentially be generalized to other disease states and immunological phenotypes. The presence/absence analyses assumed that sequencing depth was roughly uniform across donors, and that assumption may not be true. A few of the identified cytomegalovirus-associated TCR beta chains were confirmed in vitro to be specific for cytomegalovirus antigens. Most TCR sequences were seen in very few donors, while some public TCRs were found in many individuals. A cluster of highly shared sequence variants was judged likely to be a technical artifact of the sequencing pipeline. Because counts were too low, under 20 rarely observed V segments, including chromosome 9 orphons, were left out of the earlier analysis of 587 of the donors. In a later analysis, the rate of TCR association differed among HLA loci, with DRB1 alleles having the most associated TCRs and HLA-C alleles having the fewest. In a later genetic analysis, a missense DCLRE1C variant was associated with V-gene and J-gene trimming of TCR beta chains, and the association was replicated in an independent cohort. The classifier was reported to diagnose cytomegalovirus status with high specificity and sensitivity in both the original cohort and the validation cohort. A later analysis associated 16,951 TCR beta sequences with specific HLA alleles at a false discovery rate of 0.05. This cohort had only TCR beta chains sequenced, and the lack of alpha or paired-chain data limited which features could be detected. Compared with equally common non-associated chains, HLA-associated TCR beta chains in a later analysis were more clonally expanded and had lower generation probabilities. The only immune exposure information available for the cohort was CMV serostatus. Linkage disequilibrium might explain the correlated functional status among segregating V segments, but an unknown experimental factor could not be excluded. Compared with the approximately 700-donor mean, donors in an Asian-associated ancestry cluster had fewer N-insertions in productive TCRs, according to a later genetic analysis. According to a later analysis, parvovirus B19, influenza, CMV and Epstein-Barr virus appeared linked to several top co-occurrence clusters. Broadly in line with IMGT annotations, most TCR beta V segments showed up in productive rearrangements about 90% or about 30% of the time in an earlier analysis of a few hundred of the donors. A further reported finding was that TCR beta sequences accurately predicted the HLA-A and HLA-B alleles for most subjects in the first cohort. Assigning TCR associations to individual alleles was difficult when HLA alleles, especially DR and DQ, strongly co-occurred. In a later analysis, most CMV-associated TCR beta chains were found to appear HLA-restricted, with HLA associations seemingly driven largely by CMV exposure.

This clone was recorded a few times. It lacks a known antigen. Qualities for individual bases were not recorded, and no much larger clone is one base off. The library was obtained by the immunoSEQ multiplex PCR assay. For the multiplex PCR, a mixture combining 60 forward primers for TCR Vbeta segments and 13 reverse primers for TCR Jbeta segments was used. A multiplex PCR assay on genomic DNA amplified the CDR3 region of rearranged TCR beta genes. The Illumina HiSeq System was used to sequence the amplified TCR beta libraries as 87-base-pair reads. Processing in the source paper ran as follows. In a later analysis, about 80 million unique TCR beta chains were counted across the approximately 640 repertoires, and approximately 11 million of these chains were shared by at least two donors. A nearest-neighbor algorithm error-corrected the raw reads and collapsed the reads into unique sequences, merging closely related sequences to remove PCR and sequencing errors. To assign V, D and J gene segments, CDR3 sequences were aligned to IMGT reference sequences. For a sequence to be retained, a match of at least six nucleotides was required to both a V gene segment and a J gene segment. Rearrangements were called productive when the CDR3 lacked stop codons and stayed in frame with V and J; all others were non-productive. Following IMGT convention, CDR3 was defined as the stretch from the second conserved V-encoded cysteine up to the conserved J-encoded phenylalanine. Sequences without an unambiguous match to a single V gene segment were excluded from the earlier analysis of 587 of the donors. An earlier analysis of approximately 590 of the donors called V segments functional above 56.7% productive rearrangements and segregating when the between-donor standard deviation exceeded 5%. To diagnose cytomegalovirus status from the catalog of TCR beta chain sequences, a statistical classification framework was built. A later analysis assigned V and J genes by comparing TCR nucleotide sequences with IMGT/GENE-DB human TR gene sequences. In a later analysis, CDR3 sequences and most-parsimonious VDJ recombination scenarios were assigned using the TCRdist pipeline. A later analysis defined each TCR beta chain by its CDR3 amino acid sequence plus V-gene family, and excluded reads lacking a unique V-gene family. In a later analysis, 450 to 600 highly shared, low-generation-probability nucleotide sequences were removed to address suspected cross-contamination and a sequencing artifact. In a later analysis, a clonal expansion index for each public chain was calculated from normalized within-repertoire ranks of inferred template counts. Generation probabilities in a later analysis came from a VDJ recombination model fitted to out-of-frame rearrangements, and those results were checked against IGoR. Hypergeometric tests were used in a later analysis to score TCR-TCR, TCR-HLA and TCR-CMV co-occurrence, with a repertoire-size bias correction applied to the TCR pairs. A later analysis estimated false discovery rates by permuting HLA or CMV assignments 20 times. In a later analysis, co-occurring TCRs were grouped with DBSCAN, and TCRdist sequence similarity was added when clustering was performed within HLA-allele-positive subsets. Repertoires with fewer than 30,000 or more than 120,000 public chains were left out of co-occurrence clustering, as were a handful of repertoires with anomalous nucleotide sharing. The immuneACCESS repertoire file appears here via TCRdb, limited to in-frame rearrangements. These files lack a portion of the clones; in checked studies, under half of the deficit traces to unresolved V genes, and the cause of the others is not known. The V and J calls and clone size were taken over from that table, and D and trimming were inferred from the DNA. The sample table records over 200,000 clones; 80% to 90% of these occur just once. Over 0.95% of the sample lies in the top ten.

In total, roughly 710 healthy bone marrow donors made up the cohort. At the time of sampling, all cohort members were nominally healthy, though unrecorded immune exposures were likely present. The donor was CMV seronegative and belonged to the group of under 400 seronegative cohort members. Each donor provided a peripheral blood sample, and peripheral blood mononuclear cells were used for TCR beta sequencing. Genomic DNA extraction from the blood cell samples was performed with the Qiagen DNeasy Blood Extraction Kit. The sample consisted of PBMCs. The TCR comes from a woman in her late teens or twenties in good health and CMV-seronegative.

The CDR3: CAWSRDRPSSYEQYF. The nucleotide sequence reads as follows: TGTGCCTGGAGTAGAGACAGGCCGAGCTCCTACGAGCAGTACTTC. The rearrangement combines TRBV30 with TRBJ2-7, with TRBD1 perhaps the D gene, on 6 matching bases. The CDR1 and CDR2 encoded by the germline V gene (reference sequence) are GTSNPN and SVGIG. The junction carries 14 bases between V and J, which are trimmed by 2 bases and 0 bases respectively. The CDR3 has 15 amino acids, counting the end cysteine and phenylalanine. CDR3 DNA is the only sequence kept; it has 45 bases, read in frame from the first base.